The following is a TCR beta chain sequence with its context. This sample is drawn from a study of T cell changes during pregnancy in multiple sclerosis. Looked up from germline, CDR1 is GTSNPN and CDR2 is SVGIG (reference sequence). The V end was cut by 4 bases, the J end by 4 bases, with 11 bases between. CDR3 length: 13 amino acids. The method was immunoSEQ multiplex PCR; TCRdb's version includes in-frame clones alone and lacks a portion of them. Of roughly 30,000 clones in the sample, under 95% were seen once. This chain links TRBV30 with TRBJ1-3; D gene ambiguous. The sequencing here drew on CD4+ T cells from peripheral blood mononuclear cells, taken in the second trimester of pregnancy. The receptor comes from a female donor with multiple sclerosis, enrolled in a pregnancy study. CDR3 protein: CAWIPSPGNTIYF. The CDR3, as DNA: TGTGCCTGGATCCCATCCCCCGGAAACACCATATATTTT.